The TCR beta chain described here comes from a study of cytotoxic CD8 clonotypes in ibrutinib-treated CLL. About the study: The patients, around 12 relapsed/refractory and roughly 15 treatment-naive, included approximately 17 who were IGHV unmutated. The study, taken as a whole, reports: Higher clonality was seen at ibrutinib response and a return toward baseline at progression. Starting clonality was above that of age-matched healthy donors and tracked circulating CD8+ T-cell counts.

This CDR3 has 18 amino acids. From germline, CDR1 is KGHSH and CDR2 LQKENI. The V and J ends lost 2 bases and 1 base respectively, with 21 bases between them. About this clone itself: As yet, its antigen is unknown.

Assay: immunoSEQ multiplex PCR; the TCRdb copy retains only in-frame clones and omits some. This sample has roughly 200,000 clones; about four fifths occur once, and the top ten carry 11%. Libraries of TCR beta were made from around 1.8 micrograms of genomic DNA that came from cryopreserved PBMCs. Material: PBMCs, obtained after 12 months of ibrutinib treatment. This receptor was taken from a human donor with chronic lymphocytic leukemia. The chain couples TRBV18 to TRBJ2-7; possible D gene TRBD2, 6 bases. The CDR3 nucleotides are TGTGCCAGCTCACCAGTGTTGAGCGGCGGGATCTTGTCCTACGAGCAGTACTTC. Translation gives CASSPVLSGGILSYEQYF. The full variable domain, rest sourced from reference TRBV18 and TRBJ2-7, is NAGVMQNPRHLVRRRGQEARLRCSPMKGHSHVYWYRQLPEEGLKFMVYLQKENIIDESGMPKERFSAEFPKEGPSILRIQQVVRGDSAAYFCASSPVLSGGILSYEQYFGPGTRLTVT.